This T cell receptor (beta chain) was sequenced for a study of regulatory T cells in long-lasting Graves disease. About the study: Newly diagnosed Graves' patients had under 3 months of antithyroid drugs.

This clonotype was seen many times. Time point reported: newly diagnosed GD, antithyroid drugs for less than 3 months. Extracted RNA from PBMCs served as the source of the TCR library. Arm-PCR of CDR3 regions and iRepertoire HTBI primers were used to build TCR beta libraries. TCRdb analysed the multiplex PCR reads with MiXCR anew, one entry per CDR3 protein. The sample consists of roughly 320,000 distinct CDR3 sequences, around 15% of them appearing once. These records were also assigned to another study, of T cells in Graves' hyperthyroidism and ophthalmopathy. That work contributes: Stable disease denoted Graves' hyperthyroidism without ophthalmopathy progression within 18 months. The study used the HTBI primer set for a first-round RT-PCR of the TCR CDR3. In validation, the model predicted ophthalmopathy. These predictions came a median roughly 6.5 months before onset.

The material sequenced was peripheral blood mononuclear cells (PBMCs), taken at new diagnosis, from a patient treated with antithyroid drugs. The clonotype was recovered from a man aged 35-49 years with Graves disease.

The CDR3 DNA follows: TGTGCCAGCAGTTCGCCTGGGGCCGGTGACAATGAGCAGTTCTTC. It yields the protein CASSSPGAGDNEQFF. V and J are TRBV28 and TRBJ2-1, with a weak D call TRBD1 (5 bases). This CDR3 contains 15 residues. V lost 4 bases and J 5 bases, leaving 15 bases between the germline ends. The germline CDR1 and CDR2 sequences are MDHEN and SYDVKM.